The sequence of this T cell receptor beta chain was determined in a study of Ad26.COV2.S vaccination and SARS-CoV-2 variants. Overall study context: Enrollment placed the donor in the COV1001 Ad26.COV2.S trial arm. Intramuscular Ad26.COV2.S at 5x10^10 or 1x10^11 viral particles.

Germline CDR1 and CDR2: KGHSH and LQKENI. This CDR3 spans 12 amino acids. V trimming: 4 bases; J trimming: 8 bases; junction bases outside the gene matches: 0. Treatment specified: 15 to 20 received Ad26.COV2.S at low or high dose, single or two shots; 5 received placebo; per-sample allocation not given. Sampling happened 63 days after the first vaccine or placebo injection. An Ad26 vector carrying the Wuhan-strain SARS-CoV-2 spike served as the vaccine. Sequencing used immunoSEQ multiplex PCR; TCRdb keeps in-frame clones, though not all of them. The sample has over 400,000 clones, about 88% seen once; the top ten hold roughly 2.5%.

The rearrangement joins TRBV18 to TRBJ2-2; 8 bases agree with TRBD1. The receptor was isolated from a person between 18 and 60 years old who received the Ad26.COV2.S COVID-19 vaccine or a placebo. The sequencing used peripheral blood, collected in a trial of Ad26.COV2.S vaccine versus placebo. The CDR3 coding sequence is TGTGCCAGCTCACACAGGGGGGGGGAGCTGTTTTTT. Protein sequence: CASSHRGGELFF.